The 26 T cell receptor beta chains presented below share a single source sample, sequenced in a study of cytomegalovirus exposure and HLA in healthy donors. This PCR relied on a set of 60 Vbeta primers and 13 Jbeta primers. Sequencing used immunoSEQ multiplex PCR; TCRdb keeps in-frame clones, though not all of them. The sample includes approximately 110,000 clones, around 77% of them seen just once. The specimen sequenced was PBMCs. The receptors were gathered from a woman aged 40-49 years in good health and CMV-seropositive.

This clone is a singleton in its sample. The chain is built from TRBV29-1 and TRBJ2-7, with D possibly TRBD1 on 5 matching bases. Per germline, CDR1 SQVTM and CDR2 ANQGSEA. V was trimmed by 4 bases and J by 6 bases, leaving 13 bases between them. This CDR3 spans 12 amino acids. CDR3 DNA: TGCAGCGTTGTGGACATTCGGCGCGAGCAGTACTTC. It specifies CSVVDIRREQYF.

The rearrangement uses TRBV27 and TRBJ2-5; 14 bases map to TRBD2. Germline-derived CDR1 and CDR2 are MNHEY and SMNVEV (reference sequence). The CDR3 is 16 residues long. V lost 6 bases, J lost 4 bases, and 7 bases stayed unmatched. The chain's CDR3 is CASSHGLAGGGETQYF. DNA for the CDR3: TGTGCCAGCAGCCACGGACTAGCGGGAGGTGGAGAGACCCAGTACTTC.

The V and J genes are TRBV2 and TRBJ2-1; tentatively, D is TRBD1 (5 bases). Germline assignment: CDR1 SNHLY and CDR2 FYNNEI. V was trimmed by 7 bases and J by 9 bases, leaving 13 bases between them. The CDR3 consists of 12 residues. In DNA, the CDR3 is TGTGCCAGCAATCCCCAGCAGGGTGAGCAGTTCTTC. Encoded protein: CASNPQQGEQFF.

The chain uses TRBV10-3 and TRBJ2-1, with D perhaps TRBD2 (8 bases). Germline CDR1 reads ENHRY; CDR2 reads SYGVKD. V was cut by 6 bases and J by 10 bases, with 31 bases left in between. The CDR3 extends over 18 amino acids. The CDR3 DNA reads TGTGCCATCAGACCCGGGAGGGCGCTGCAGGGGGTTCACACCGAGCAGTTCTTC. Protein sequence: CAIRPGRALQGVHTEQFF.

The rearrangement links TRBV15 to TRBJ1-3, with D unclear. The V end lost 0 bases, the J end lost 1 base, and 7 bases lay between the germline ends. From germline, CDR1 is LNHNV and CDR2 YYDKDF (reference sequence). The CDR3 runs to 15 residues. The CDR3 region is CATSRDGGSGNTIYF. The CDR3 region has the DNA TGTGCCACCAGCAGAGATGGCGGTTCTGGAAACACCATATATTTT.

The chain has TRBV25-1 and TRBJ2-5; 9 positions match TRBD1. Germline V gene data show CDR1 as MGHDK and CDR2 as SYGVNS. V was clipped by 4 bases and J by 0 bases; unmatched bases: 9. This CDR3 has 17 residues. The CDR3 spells CASSGYAGTGNQETQYF. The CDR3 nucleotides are TGTGCCAGCAGTGGGTATGCCGGGACAGGGAACCAAGAGACCCAGTACTTC.

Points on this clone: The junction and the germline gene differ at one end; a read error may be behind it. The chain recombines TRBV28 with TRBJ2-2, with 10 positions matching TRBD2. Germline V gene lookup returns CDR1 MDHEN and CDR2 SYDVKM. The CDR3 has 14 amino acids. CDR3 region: CASSLSSGRPTPLF. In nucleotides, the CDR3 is TGTGCCAGCAGCCTGAGTAGCGGGAGGCCCACGCCTCTTTTT.

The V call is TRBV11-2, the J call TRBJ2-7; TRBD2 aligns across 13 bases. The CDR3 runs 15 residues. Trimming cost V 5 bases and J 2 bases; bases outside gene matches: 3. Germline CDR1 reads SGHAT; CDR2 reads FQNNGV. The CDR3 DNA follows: TGTGCCAGCAGCCCTACTAGCGGGAGGGCCTACGAGCAGTACTTC. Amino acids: CASSPTSGRAYEQYF. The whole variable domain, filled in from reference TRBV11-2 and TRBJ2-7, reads EAGVAQSPRYKIIEKRQSVAFWCNPISGHATLYWYQQILGQGPKLLIQFQNNGVVDDSQLPKDRFSAERLKGVDSTLKIQPAKLEDSAVYLCASSPTSGRAYEQYFGPGTRLTVT.

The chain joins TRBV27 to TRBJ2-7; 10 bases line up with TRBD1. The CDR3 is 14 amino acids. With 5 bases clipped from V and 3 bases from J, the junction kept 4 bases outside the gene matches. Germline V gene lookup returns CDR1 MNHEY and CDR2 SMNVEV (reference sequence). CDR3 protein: CASSRDRGIYEQYF. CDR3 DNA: TGTGCCAGCAGTAGGGACAGGGGTATCTACGAGCAGTACTTC.

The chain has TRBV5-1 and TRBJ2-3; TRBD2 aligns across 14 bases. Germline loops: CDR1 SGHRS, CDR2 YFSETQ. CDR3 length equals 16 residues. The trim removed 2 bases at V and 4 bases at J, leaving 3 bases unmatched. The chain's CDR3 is CASSFGTSGGADTQYF. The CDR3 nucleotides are TGCGCCAGCAGCTTCGGGACTAGCGGGGGCGCAGATACGCAGTATTTT.

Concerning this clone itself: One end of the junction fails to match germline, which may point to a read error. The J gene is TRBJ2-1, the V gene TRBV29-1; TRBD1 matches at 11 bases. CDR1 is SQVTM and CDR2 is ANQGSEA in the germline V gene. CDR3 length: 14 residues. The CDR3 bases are TGCAGCGTCATTGGACAGGGGGCATACAGTGAGCAGTTCTTC. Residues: CSVIGQGAYSEQFF.

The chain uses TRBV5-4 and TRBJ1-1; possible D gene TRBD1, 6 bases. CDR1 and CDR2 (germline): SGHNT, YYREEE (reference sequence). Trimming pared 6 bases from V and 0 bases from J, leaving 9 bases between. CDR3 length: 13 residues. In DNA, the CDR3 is TGTGCCAGCAACAGGGCGATGAACACTGAAGCTTTCTTT. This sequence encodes CASNRAMNTEAFF. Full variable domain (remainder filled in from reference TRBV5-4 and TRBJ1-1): ETGVTQSPTHLIKTRGQQVTLRCSSQSGHNTVSWYQQALGQGPQFIFQYYREEENGRGNFPPRFSGLQFPNYSSELNVNALELDDSALYLCASNRAMNTEAFFGQGTRLTVV.

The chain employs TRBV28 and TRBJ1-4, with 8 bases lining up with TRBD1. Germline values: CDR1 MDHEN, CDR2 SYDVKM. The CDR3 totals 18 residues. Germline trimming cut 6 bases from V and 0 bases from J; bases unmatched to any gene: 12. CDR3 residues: CASSGWTGSISTNEKLFF. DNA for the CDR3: TGTGCCAGCAGCGGTTGGACAGGGAGCATATCAACTAATGAAAAACTGTTTTTT.

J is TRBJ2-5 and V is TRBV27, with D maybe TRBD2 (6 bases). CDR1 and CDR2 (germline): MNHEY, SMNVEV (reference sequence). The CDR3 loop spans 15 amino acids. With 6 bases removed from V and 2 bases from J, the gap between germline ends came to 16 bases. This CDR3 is CASRVGGLPQETQYF. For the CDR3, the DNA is TGTGCCAGCAGGGTGGGGGGACTTCCTCAAGAGACCCAGTACTTC.

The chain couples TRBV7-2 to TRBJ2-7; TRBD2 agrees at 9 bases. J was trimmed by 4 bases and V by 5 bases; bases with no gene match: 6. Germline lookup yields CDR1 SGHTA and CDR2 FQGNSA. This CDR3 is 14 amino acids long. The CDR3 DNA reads TGTGCCAGCAGCCACGAGCTAGCGGGGTACGAGCAGTACTTC. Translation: CASSHELAGYEQYF.

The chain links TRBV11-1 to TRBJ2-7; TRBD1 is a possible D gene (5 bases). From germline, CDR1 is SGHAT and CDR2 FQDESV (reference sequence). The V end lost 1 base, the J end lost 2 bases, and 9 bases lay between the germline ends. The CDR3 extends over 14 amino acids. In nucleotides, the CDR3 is TGTGCCAGCAGCTTAGACAGGTGGGCCTACGAGCAGTACTTC. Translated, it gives CASSLDRWAYEQYF.

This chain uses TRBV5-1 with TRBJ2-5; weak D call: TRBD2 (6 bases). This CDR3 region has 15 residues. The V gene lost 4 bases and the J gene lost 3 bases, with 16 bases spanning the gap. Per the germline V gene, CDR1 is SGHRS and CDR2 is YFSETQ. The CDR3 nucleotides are TGCGCCAGCAGCCGCTCCCGGGACTTAAAAGAGACCCAGTACTTC. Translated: CASSRSRDLKETQYF. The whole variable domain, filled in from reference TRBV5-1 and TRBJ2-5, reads KAGVTQTPRYLIKTRGQQVTLSCSPISGHRSVSWYQQTPGQGLQFLFEYFSETQRNKGNFPGRFSGRQFSNSRSEMNVSTLELGDSALYLCASSRSRDLKETQYFGPGTRLLVL.

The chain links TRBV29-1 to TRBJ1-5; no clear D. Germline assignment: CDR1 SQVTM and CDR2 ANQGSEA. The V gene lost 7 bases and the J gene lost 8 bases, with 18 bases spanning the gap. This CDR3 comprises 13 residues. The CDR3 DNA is TGCAGCGCTCGCGGGTCGCAAAAGGAGCCCCAGCATTTT. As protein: CSARGSQKEPQHF. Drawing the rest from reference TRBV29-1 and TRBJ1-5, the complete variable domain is SAVISQKPSRDICQRGTSLTIQCQVDSQVTMMFWYRQQPGQSLTLIATANQGSEATYESGFVIDKFPISRPNLTFSTLTVSNMSPEDSSIYLCSARGSQKEPQHFGDGTRLSIL.

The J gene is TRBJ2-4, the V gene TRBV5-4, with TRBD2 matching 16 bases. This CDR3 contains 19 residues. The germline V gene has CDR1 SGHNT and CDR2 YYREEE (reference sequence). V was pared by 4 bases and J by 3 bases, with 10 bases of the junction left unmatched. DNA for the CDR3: TGTGCCAGCAGCCCCGGGACTAGCGGGAGGGCCTGGGGCAAAAACATTCAGTACTTC. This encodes CASSPGTSGRAWGKNIQYF. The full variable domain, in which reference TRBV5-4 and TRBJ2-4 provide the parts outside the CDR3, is ETGVTQSPTHLIKTRGQQVTLRCSSQSGHNTVSWYQQALGQGPQFIFQYYREEENGRGNFPPRFSGLQFPNYSSELNVNALELDDSALYLCASSPGTSGRAWGKNIQYFGAGTRLSVL.

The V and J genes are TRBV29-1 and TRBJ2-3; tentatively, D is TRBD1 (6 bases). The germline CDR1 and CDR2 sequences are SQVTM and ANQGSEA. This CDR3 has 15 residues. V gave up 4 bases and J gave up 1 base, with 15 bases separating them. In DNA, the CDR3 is TGCAGCGTTGTATTAGGGGGACCGTGCACAGATACGCAGTATTTT. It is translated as CSVVLGGPCTDTQYF.

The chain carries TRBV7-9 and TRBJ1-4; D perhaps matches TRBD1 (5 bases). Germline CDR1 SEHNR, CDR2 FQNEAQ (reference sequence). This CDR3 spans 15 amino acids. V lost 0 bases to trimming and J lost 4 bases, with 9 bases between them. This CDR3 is CASSLARGLNEKLFF. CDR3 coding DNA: TGTGCCAGCAGCTTAGCACGGGGACTTAATGAAAAACTGTTTTTT.

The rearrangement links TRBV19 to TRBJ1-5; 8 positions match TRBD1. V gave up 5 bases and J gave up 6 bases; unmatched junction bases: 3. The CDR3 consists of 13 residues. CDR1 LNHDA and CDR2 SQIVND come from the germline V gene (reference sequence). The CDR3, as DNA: TGTGCCAGTAGTGTGCAGGGGGCTCAGCCCCAGCATTTT. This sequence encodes CASSVQGAQPQHF.

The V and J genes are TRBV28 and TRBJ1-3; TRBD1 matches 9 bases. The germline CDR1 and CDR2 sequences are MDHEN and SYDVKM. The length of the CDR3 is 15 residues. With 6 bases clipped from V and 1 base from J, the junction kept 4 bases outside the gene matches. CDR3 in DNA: TGTGCCAGCAGAACAGGGGGCGCTTCTGGAAACACCATATATTTT. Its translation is CASRTGGASGNTIYF. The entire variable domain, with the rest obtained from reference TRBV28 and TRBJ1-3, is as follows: DVKVTQSSRYLVKRTGEKVFLECVQDMDHENMFWYRQDPGLGLRLIYFSYDVKMKEKGDIPEGYSVSREKKERFSLILESASTNQTSMYLCASRTGGASGNTIYFGEGSWLTVV.

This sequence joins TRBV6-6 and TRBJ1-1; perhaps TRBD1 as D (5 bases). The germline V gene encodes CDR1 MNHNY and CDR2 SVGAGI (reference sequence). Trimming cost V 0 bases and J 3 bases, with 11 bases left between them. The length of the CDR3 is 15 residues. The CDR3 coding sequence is TGTGCCAGCAGTTACTCGAGCGCGGGGCACACTGAAGCTTTCTTT. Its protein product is CASSYSSAGHTEAFF.

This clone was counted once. Here the CDR3 DNA reads TGTGCCAGCAGTACAGGGACTAACTATGGCTACACCTTC. It codes for CASSTGTNYGYTF. This chain connects TRBV9 to TRBJ1-2; TRBD1 might be the D (6 bases). Per germline, CDR1 SGDLS and CDR2 YYNGEE. This CDR3 has 13 amino acids. Trimming took 5 bases from V and 0 from J, leaving 8 bases between them.

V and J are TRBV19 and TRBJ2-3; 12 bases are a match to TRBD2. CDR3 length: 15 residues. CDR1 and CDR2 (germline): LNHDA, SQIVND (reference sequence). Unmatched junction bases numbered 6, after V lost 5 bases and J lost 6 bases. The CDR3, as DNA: TGTGCCAGTAGTGCCCGACTAGCGGGAGAGGATACGCAGTATTTT. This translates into CASSARLAGEDTQYF.